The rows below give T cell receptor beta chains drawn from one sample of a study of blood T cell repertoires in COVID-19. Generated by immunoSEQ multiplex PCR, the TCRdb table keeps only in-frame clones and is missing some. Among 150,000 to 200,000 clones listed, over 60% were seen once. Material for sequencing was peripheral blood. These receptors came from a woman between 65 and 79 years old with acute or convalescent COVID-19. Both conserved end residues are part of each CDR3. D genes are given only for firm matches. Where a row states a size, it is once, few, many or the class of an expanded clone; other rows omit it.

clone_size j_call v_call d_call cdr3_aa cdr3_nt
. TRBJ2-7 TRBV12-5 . CASGFDEGFAGYEQYF TGTGCTAGTGGTTTCGACGAGGGCTTTGCGGGGTACGAGCAGTACTTC
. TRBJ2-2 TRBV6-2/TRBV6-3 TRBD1 CASSSGPDRAVGELFF TGTGCCAGCAGTTCCGGACCGGACAGGGCCGTCGGGGAGCTGTTTTTT
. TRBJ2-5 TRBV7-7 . CASSLTRRAGETQYF TGTGCCAGCAGCTTGACCAGGAGGGCAGGGGAGACCCAGTACTTC
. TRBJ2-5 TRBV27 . CASSFRPSRFVETQYF TGTGCCAGCAGTTTCCGCCCTAGCCGGTTTGTGGAGACCCAGTACTTC
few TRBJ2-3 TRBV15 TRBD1 CATSRERGRGDTQYF TGTGCCACCAGCAGAGAAAGGGGCAGGGGGGATACGCAGTATTTT
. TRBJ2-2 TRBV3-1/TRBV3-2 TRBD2 CASSQGTSGGELFF TGTGCCAGCAGCCAAGGGACTAGCGGCGGGGAGCTGTTTTTT
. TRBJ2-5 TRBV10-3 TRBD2 CATLAGVYQETQYF TGTGCCACTCTAGCGGGAGTCTACCAAGAGACCCAGTACTTC
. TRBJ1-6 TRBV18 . CASSPMEGVSSPLHF TGTGCCAGCTCACCAATGGAAGGGGTTAGTTCACCCCTCCACTTT
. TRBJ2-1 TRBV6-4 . CASSERAVSYNEQFF TGTGCCAGCAGTGAGCGGGCGGTTTCCTACAATGAGCAGTTCTTC
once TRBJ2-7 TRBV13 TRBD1 CASSLVRDRGFLEQYF TGTGCCAGCAGCTTAGTCCGGGACAGGGGGTTCCTCGAGCAGTACTTC
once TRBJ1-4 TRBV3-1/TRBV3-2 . CASSQRAENEKLFF TGTGCCAGCAGCCAGAGGGCGGAGAATGAAAAACTGTTTTTT